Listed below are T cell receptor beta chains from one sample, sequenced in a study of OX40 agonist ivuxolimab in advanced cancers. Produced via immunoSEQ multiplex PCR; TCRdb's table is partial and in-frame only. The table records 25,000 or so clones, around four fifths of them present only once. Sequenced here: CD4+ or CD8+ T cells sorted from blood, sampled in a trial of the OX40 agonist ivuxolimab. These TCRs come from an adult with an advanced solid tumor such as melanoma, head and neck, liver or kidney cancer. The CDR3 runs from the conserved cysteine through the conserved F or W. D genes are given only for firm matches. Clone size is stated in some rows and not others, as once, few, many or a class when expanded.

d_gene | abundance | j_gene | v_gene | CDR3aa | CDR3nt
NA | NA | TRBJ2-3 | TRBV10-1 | CASRDQRLITDTQYF | TGCGCCAGCAGGGACCAACGCCTGATCACAGATACGCAGTATTTT
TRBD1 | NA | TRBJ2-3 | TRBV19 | CASTPDRWLDTQYF | TGTGCCAGTACCCCGGACAGGTGGTTGGATACGCAGTATTTT
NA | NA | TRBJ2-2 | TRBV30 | CAWSVGWGNTGELFF | TGTGCCTGGAGTGTAGGTTGGGGAAACACCGGGGAGCTGTTTTTT
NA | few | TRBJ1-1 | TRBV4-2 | CASSQDTSRRNTEAFF | TGTGCCAGCAGCCAAGATACAAGCAGGCGAAACACTGAAGCTTTCTTT
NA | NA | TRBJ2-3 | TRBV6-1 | CASSETTPIDTQYF | TGTGCCAGCAGTGAGACAACCCCCATAGATACGCAGTATTTT
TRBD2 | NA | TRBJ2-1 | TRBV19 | CASSIPVVRGGYNEQFF | TGTGCCAGTAGTATACCAGTTGTGCGGGGGGGTTACAATGAGCAGTTCTTC
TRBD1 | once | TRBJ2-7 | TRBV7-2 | CASSAQPPGQGNEQYF | TGTGCCAGCAGCGCGCAACCACCGGGACAGGGTAACGAGCAGTACTTC
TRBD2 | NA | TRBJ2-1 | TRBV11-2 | CASSSQGLAGLGAYNEQFF | TGTGCCAGCAGCTCCCAGGGACTAGCGGGATTAGGGGCCTACAATGAGCAGTTCTTC
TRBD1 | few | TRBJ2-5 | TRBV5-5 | CASSPGQRKTQYF | TGTGCCAGCAGCCCGGGACAGCGAAAGACCCAGTACTTC
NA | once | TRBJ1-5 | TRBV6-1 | CTSSEGVRGGFSNQPQHF | TGTACCAGCAGTGAAGGCGTCAGGGGAGGATTCAGCAATCAGCCCCAGCATTTT
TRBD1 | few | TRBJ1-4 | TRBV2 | CASMDRYNEKLFF | TGTGCCAGCATGGACAGGTATAATGAAAAACTGTTTTTT
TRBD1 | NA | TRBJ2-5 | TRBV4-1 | CASSQDGTGGETQYF | TGCGCCAGCAGCCAAGATGGAACAGGGGGGGAGACCCAGTACTTC
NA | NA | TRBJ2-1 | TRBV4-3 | CASSQANQWTEQFF | TGCGCCAGCAGCCAGGCCAACCAATGGACTGAGCAGTTCTTC
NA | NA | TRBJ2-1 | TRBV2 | CATQQRSSYNEQFF | TGTGCCACCCAGCAGAGATCCTCCTACAATGAGCAGTTCTTC